Listed below are T cell receptor beta chains from one sample, sequenced in a study of T cells in Graves' hyperthyroidism and ophthalmopathy. One entry per CDR3 protein, called by TCRdb with MiXCR from the multiplex PCR reads. The table has roughly 350,000 distinct CDR3 sequences, approximately 14% seen once. Material: blood. Receptors originate from a woman aged 30 to 39 with Graves' hyperthyroidism. The CDR3 runs from the conserved cysteine through the conserved F or W. D genes are given only for firm matches. Size values are once, few and many counts, or a class for expanded clones, and some rows have none.

j_call,clone_size,cdr3_length,v_call,d_call,cdr3_nt,cdr3_aa
TRBJ2-2,many,13,TRBV11-2,-,TGTGCCAGCAGCGGAGGGGGTAGCGGGGAGCTGTTTTTT,CASSGGGSGELFF
TRBJ2-5,few,13,TRBV2,-,TGTGCCAGGTGGACGGAGGTCCAAGAGACCCAGTACTTC,CARWTEVQETQYF
TRBJ2-5,-,12,TRBV15,-,TGTGCCACCAGCAGAGGCGAGGAGACCCAGTACTTC,CATSRGEETQYF
TRBJ1-5,many,14,TRBV12-3/TRBV12-4,-,TGTGCCAGCAGTTTGGGTAGGGTCAAACAGCCCCAGCATTTT,CASSLGRVKQPQHF
TRBJ2-3,-,16,TRBV4-3,TRBD2,TGCGCCAGCAGCCAGACTAGCCCAAAAAGCACAGATACGCAGTATTTT,CASSQTSPKSTDTQYF
TRBJ2-5,few,15,TRBV29-1,-,TGCAGCGCCCGACCCCTTCTAGCGAACCCAGAGACCCAGTACTTC,CSARPLLANPETQYF
TRBJ2-2,many,15,TRBV2,TRBD2,TGTGCCAGCAGCGATAGCGGGAGTGGGACCGGGGAGCTGTTTTTT,CASSDSGSGTGELFF
TRBJ1-1,-,16,TRBV19,-,TGTGCCAGTAGTATGTTCGGGTTAGGTATGGACACTGAAGCTTTCTTT,CASSMFGLGMDTEAFF
TRBJ1-2,few,14,TRBV6-2/TRBV6-3,-,TGTGCCAGCAAACCGCTTACAGGGAACTATGGCTACACCTTC,CASKPLTGNYGYTF
TRBJ2-1,-,15,TRBV4-1,-,TGCGCCAGCAGCCAAGATGGTAGGGCCGTGGATGAGCAGTTCTTC,CASSQDGRAVDEQFF
TRBJ1-1,many,14,TRBV2,TRBD1,TGTGCCAGCGAGAGGGACAGGGCGAACACTGAAGCTTTCTTT,CASERDRANTEAFF
TRBJ1-3,few,16,TRBV14,-,TGTGCCAGCAGCCAAGCAGGACACCTTGCTGGAAACACCATATATTTT,CASSQAGHLAGNTIYF
TRBJ1-1,many,12,TRBV3-1,-,TGTGCCAGCGGGAGGGCGAACACTGAAGCTTTCTTT,CASGRANTEAFF
TRBJ2-3,few,17,TRBV7-9,TRBD2,TGTGCCAGCAGCCCCGGGACTAGCGGGAGGGCCGCAGATACGCAGTATTTT,CASSPGTSGRAADTQYF
TRBJ1-1,many,13,TRBV7-9,-,TGTGCCAGCAGCCCAGCGACAAGCACTGAAGCTTTCTTT,CASSPATSTEAFF
TRBJ2-2,many,15,TRBV2,TRBD2,TGTGCCAGCATTCGTAGCGGGAGGAACACCGGGGAGCTGTTTTTT,CASIRSGRNTGELFF
TRBJ2-1,many,15,TRBV7-2,TRBD1,TGTGCCAGCAGCTTGGGGCAGGGGGCGAGGAATGAGCAGTTCTTC,CASSLGQGARNEQFF
TRBJ1-2,many,14,TRBV9,-,TGTGCCAGCAGCTTGCTGGGGGCTAACTATGGCTACACCTTC,CASSLLGANYGYTF
TRBJ2-1,many,15,TRBV28,TRBD1,TGTGCCAGCAGTCCAGGACAGGGGGAGATGGATGAGCAGTTCTTC,CASSPGQGEMDEQFF
TRBJ2-1,few,15,TRBV7-2,-,TGTGCCAGCAGCTTAGGGACAATCTCCTACAATGAGCAGTTCTTC,CASSLGTISYNEQFF
TRBJ1-2,-,19,TRBV15,TRBD1,TGTGCCACCAGCAGAGATATACACGGGGACAGGGGAGCTAACTATGGCTACACCTTC,CATSRDIHGDRGANYGYTF
TRBJ2-7,few,14,TRBV20-1,-,TGCAGTGCTAGAGACCCCCTAAAAACCTACGAGCAGTACTTC,CSARDPLKTYEQYF
TRBJ2-1,-,15,TRBV6-5,-,TGTGCCAGCAGTTACCCCCCGACCGTCCCACGGGAGCAGTTCTTC,CASSYPPTVPREQFF
TRBJ1-1,-,12,TRBV6-1,TRBD1,TGTGCCAGCGGGGACAGGGTTTCTGAAGCTTTCTTT,CASGDRVSEAFF
TRBJ2-3,many,14,TRBV28,-,TGTGCCAGCAGTCTGTACCAGGGGACAGATACGCAGTATTTT,CASSLYQGTDTQYF
TRBJ2-6,-,14,TRBV12-3/TRBV12-4,-,TGTGCCAGCAGGGTGAACTCTGGGGCCAACGTCCTGACTTTC,CASRVNSGANVLTF
TRBJ2-2,-,14,TRBV20-1,-,TGCAGTGGGGGGCGGGAGCCGAACACCGGGGAGCTGTTTTTT,CSGGREPNTGELFF
TRBJ1-2,few,15,TRBV29-1,TRBD1,TGCAGCGCCGAGTCAGGGGGCTTGGCTAACTATGGCTACACCTTC,CSAESGGLANYGYTF
TRBJ2-7,few,13,TRBV28,TRBD1,TGTGCCAGTGGACAGGGGAACTCCTACGAGCAGTACTTC,CASGQGNSYEQYF
TRBJ2-3,-,15,TRBV20-1,-,TGCAGTGCTAGGCGGGCCGACGAGAGGACAGATACGCAGTATTTT,CSARRADERTDTQYF
TRBJ2-3,-,14,TRBV30,-,TGTGCCTGGAGGGCGGGATTTCCCACAGATACGCAGTATTTT,CAWRAGFPTDTQYF
TRBJ1-5,many,17,TRBV12-3/TRBV12-4,-,TGTGCCAGCAGTTTAGGGAGAAGCTTTGGGAACAATCAGCCCCAGCATTTT,CASSLGRSFGNNQPQHF
TRBJ2-1,few,13,TRBV29-1,-,TGCAGCGTTGAAAGGGTGCCCTACAATGAGCAGTTCTTC,CSVERVPYNEQFF
TRBJ1-4,-,15,TRBV28,TRBD1,TGTGCCAGCACCCTATCTACAGGGGGAAATGAAAAACTGTTTTTT,CASTLSTGGNEKLFF
TRBJ1-2,few,15,TRBV28,-,TGTGCCAGCAGTTTGACGGGGGCGCGTCCTTATGGCTACACCTTC,CASSLTGARPYGYTF
TRBJ2-1,few,13,TRBV6-2/TRBV6-3,-,TGTGCCAGCGCCCGGACAGCTAACAATGAGCAGTTCTTC,CASARTANNEQFF
TRBJ2-1,many,13,TRBV6-8,TRBD2,TGTGTGAGCGGGAGGGATCTTTTGGATGAGCAGTTCTTC,CVSGRDLLDEQFF
TRBJ1-3,many,12,TRBV2,-,TGTGCCAGCAGTGTTCTCGGAAACACCATATATTTT,CASSVLGNTIYF
TRBJ2-1,many,13,TRBV20-1,TRBD2,TGCAGTGCTCCCCCGCGGGAGTACAATGAGCAGTTCTTC,CSAPPREYNEQFF
TRBJ2-7,many,14,TRBV20-1,TRBD1,TGCAGTGCTTCCCCGGGACAGGGAAACTACGAGCAGTACTTC,CSASPGQGNYEQYF
TRBJ2-1,many,20,TRBV7-9,-,TGTGCCAGCAGCTCCATTAAGGGATGGGGTCTAGCAGATACCTACAATGAGCAGTTCTTC,CASSSIKGWGLADTYNEQFF
TRBJ2-3,-,14,TRBV6-1,-,TGTGCCAGCAGATCAGGACCGAGCACAGATACGCAGTATTTT,CASRSGPSTDTQYF
TRBJ2-1,many,11,TRBV28,-,TGTGCCAGCAACGTCCGGGGTGGGCAGTTCTTC,CASNVRGGQFF
TRBJ1-2,-,15,TRBV29-1,-,TGCAGCGTTTCAAAGACAGGATCTCCCGGGCATGGCTACACCTTC,CSVSKTGSPGHGYTF
TRBJ2-2,many,14,TRBV28,TRBD2,TGTGCCAGCGTAGCGGGAGGGAACACCGGGGAGCTGTTTTTT,CASVAGGNTGELFF
TRBJ2-1,-,16,TRBV12-3/TRBV12-4,TRBD2,TGTGCCAGCAGTTTGAGAGGACTAGCGGGAGGCAATGAGCAGTTCTTC,CASSLRGLAGGNEQFF
TRBJ2-3,many,16,TRBV7-2,TRBD2,TGTGCCAGCAGCTTAGGGACTAGGGTAGACACAGATACGCAGTATTTT,CASSLGTRVDTDTQYF
TRBJ2-3,few,17,TRBV18,TRBD1,TGTGCCAGCTCACCAGCAGCAGGGGGCGCCGGCACAGATACGCAGTATTTT,CASSPAAGGAGTDTQYF
TRBJ2-3,few,13,TRBV20-1,-,TGCAGTGCTAGGGTCCCCAGCACAGATACGCAGTATTTT,CSARVPSTDTQYF
TRBJ2-7,many,13,TRBV6-1,TRBD2,TGTGCCAGCAGTGAGGGACTAGCTCGGGAGCAGTACTTC,CASSEGLAREQYF
TRBJ2-5,few,14,TRBV5-1,-,TGCGCCACCAACCCCGGCCTGGGACAAGAGACCCAGTACTTC,CATNPGLGQETQYF